These 32 T cell receptor beta chains were sequenced from one sample in a study of cytomegalovirus exposure and HLA in healthy donors. This PCR relied on a set of 60 Vbeta primers and 13 Jbeta primers. The assay was immunoSEQ multiplex PCR, and TCRdb's table has in-frame clones only and misses some. The top ten hold about 2.7% of the sample, which has roughly 160,000 clones, about 88% seen once. The sample taken for sequencing was PBMCs. These receptors were collected from a man aged 25-45 years in good health and CMV-seropositive.

The CDR3 reads CASSLQISTEAFF. In nucleotides, the CDR3 is TGTGCCAGCAGTCTCCAGATTTCAACTGAAGCTTTCTTT. The rearrangement uses TRBV6-6 and TRBJ1-1; D remains ambiguous. V lost 5 bases and J lost 5, with 12 bases in between. Germline-derived CDR1 and CDR2 are MNHNY and SVGAGI (reference sequence). This CDR3 is 13 amino acids long.

The chain has TRBV28 and TRBJ1-5; 9 bases fit TRBD1. Germline loops: CDR1 MDHEN, CDR2 SYDVKM. V was clipped by 3 bases and J by 5 bases; unmatched bases: 5. The CDR3 has 15 amino acids. CDR3 DNA: TGTGCCAGCAGTTTCGGACAGGGGATTTATCAGCCCCAGCATTTT. It translates to CASSFGQGIYQPQHF.

The chain carries TRBV4-1 and TRBJ1-3; D is ambiguous. The CDR3 spans 16 residues. The germline gives CDR1 MGHRA, CDR2 YSYEKL. V lost 4 bases, J lost 0 bases, and 13 bases lay in between. The CDR3 bases are TGCGCCAGCAGCCTCTACAGTGGAACCTCTGGAAACACCATATATTTT. Translated: CASSLYSGTSGNTIYF.

The V call is TRBV19, the J call TRBJ2-5, with D perhaps matching TRBD1 or TRBD2 (9 bases each). The CDR3 is 18 residues long. Trimming took off 6 bases at V and 1 base at J, with 24 bases between the two ends. Germline loops: CDR1 LNHDA, CDR2 SQIVND (reference sequence). The chain's CDR3 is CASSYRGPAGGLQETQYF. The CDR3 bases are TGTGCCAGTAGCTACAGGGGGCCAGCGGGAGGCCTCCAAGAGACCCAGTACTTC.

This clone was detected only a few times. The genes are TRBV18 and TRBJ1-2; D gene unclear. Trimming cost V 0 bases and J 5 bases, with 22 bases left between them. The CDR3 runs 18 residues. CDR1 and CDR2 (germline): KGHSH, LQKENI. The CDR3 DNA is TGTGCCAGCTCACCACCGGTGGGTACAAGGACTAAGAGGTATGGCTACACCTTC. This encodes CASSPPVGTRTKRYGYTF.

The chain uses TRBV5-8 and TRBJ2-5, with a possible D match to TRBD2 (6 bases). The germline gives CDR1 SGHTS, CDR2 YDEGEE. This CDR3 spans 14 amino acids. V lost 3 bases and J 5 bases, leaving 14 bases between the germline ends. The CDR3 here is CASSSFGGGETQYF. The CDR3 DNA reads TGTGCCAGCAGCTCGTTCGGGGGTGGGGAGACCCAGTACTTC.

V is TRBV7-2 and J is TRBJ2-7, with D hard to call. CDR3 length equals 13 residues. V dropped 1 base and J dropped 4 bases, with 8 bases sitting between them. CDR1 SGHTA and CDR2 FQGNSA come from the germline V gene. This CDR3 is CASSLVFGYEQYV. For the CDR3, the DNA is TGTGCCAGCAGCTTAGTTTTCGGGTACGAGCAGTACGTC.

The J gene is TRBJ1-5, the V gene TRBV19; D is perhaps TRBD1 (5 bases). The V end was cut by 3 bases, the J end by 3 bases, with 18 bases between. Germline loops: CDR1 LNHDA, CDR2 SQIVND (reference sequence). The CDR3 has 17 amino acids. CDR3 bases: TGTGCCAGTAGTATTAGAGTCGACAGCAAATTCAATCAGCCCCAGCATTTT. This codes for CASSIRVDSKFNQPQHF.

The V call is TRBV15, the J call TRBJ2-3, with D maybe TRBD1 (5 bases). With 0 bases removed from V and 6 bases from J, the gap between germline ends came to 7 bases. The CDR3 consists of 13 residues. Germline lookup yields CDR1 LNHNV and CDR2 YYDKDF (reference sequence). CDR3 in amino acids: CATSRDRGDTQYF. The CDR3 nucleotides read TGTGCCACCAGCAGAGATAGGGGTGATACGCAGTATTTT.

The chain carries TRBV2 and TRBJ2-5, with TRBD2 identical over 7 bases. The germline gives CDR1 SNHLY, CDR2 FYNNEI. The CDR3 totals 13 residues. The J segment lost 2 bases and the V segment lost 7 bases, leaving 4 bases of the junction unmatched. CDR3 loop: CASKREGQETQYF. CDR3 DNA: TGTGCCAGCAAGAGGGAGGGTCAAGAGACCCAGTACTTC.

This chain connects TRBV9 to TRBJ1-6; D gene uncertain. CDR3 size: 14 residues. CDR1 and CDR2 (germline): SGDLS, YYNGEE. Trimming removed 1 base at V and 5 bases at J, with 7 bases between. The CDR3 reads CASSVTANNSPLHF. Written as DNA, the CDR3 is TGTGCCAGCAGCGTAACAGCTAATAATTCACCCCTCCACTTT.

This clone was counted between two and nine times. The chain has TRBV4-1 and TRBJ2-7; a weak D match, TRBD1 (6 bases). CDR1 and CDR2 from the germline V gene are MGHRA and YSYEKL. The CDR3 sequence is 15 residues long. V lost 1 base and J 1 base, leaving 11 bases between the germline ends. The CDR3 DNA follows: TGCGCCAGCAGCCAAGCCCAGGGGTCTTCCTACGAGCAGTACGTC. Translation gives CASSQAQGSSYEQYV.

CDR3 loop: CASSIGTTYGYTF. The CDR3 DNA reads TGTGCCAGTAGTATAGGGACAACCTATGGCTACACCTTC. The chain uses TRBV19 and TRBJ1-2; D possibly corresponds to TRBD1 (5 bases). V gave up 1 base and J gave up 4 bases, with 7 bases separating them. CDR3 size: 13 residues. Germline CDR1 reads LNHDA; CDR2 reads SQIVND (reference sequence).

The V and J genes are TRBV18 and TRBJ1-2; possibly TRBD1 for D (5 bases). Germline assignment: CDR1 KGHSH and CDR2 LQKENI. V lost 2 bases and J lost 0, with 7 bases in between. CDR3 size: 14 residues. CDR3 nucleotides: TGTGCCAGCTCACCAGCGACAGCTAACTATGGCTACACCTTC. This sequence encodes CASSPATANYGYTF.

The chain recombines TRBV13 with TRBJ1-2, with 11 bases matching TRBD1. The V and J ends lost 5 bases and 5 bases, in that order; junction bases with no gene match: 7. Germline CDR1 reads PRHDT; CDR2 reads FYEKMQ (reference sequence). CDR3 length: 15 amino acids. The CDR3 here is CASSARTGGYYGYTF. The CDR3 bases are TGTGCCAGCAGCGCCCGGACAGGGGGCTATTATGGCTACACCTTC.

The chain joins TRBV6-1 to TRBJ1-2, with a weak D call TRBD1 (5 bases). There are 16 residues in the CDR3. The V and J ends lost 3 bases and 3 bases respectively, with 17 bases between them. Germline assignment: CDR1 MNHNS and CDR2 SASEGT. This chain's CDR3 is CASSDYMLGRDYGYTF. The DNA of the CDR3 is TGTGCCAGCAGTGACTATATGTTGGGCAGGGACTATGGCTACACCTTC.

This chain uses TRBV19 with TRBJ2-1; D unclear. V was pared by 3 bases and J by 8 bases, with 11 bases between. This CDR3 has 13 amino acids. The germline V gene encodes CDR1 LNHDA and CDR2 SQIVND (reference sequence). DNA of the CDR3: TGTGCCAGTAGTATTCGAACTTACGATGAGCAGTTCTTC. This encodes CASSIRTYDEQFF. Full variable domain (missing parts from reference TRBV19 and TRBJ2-1): DGGITQSPKYLFRKEGQNVTLSCEQNLNHDAMYWYRQDPGQGLRLIYYSQIVNDFQKGDIAEGYSVSREKKESFPLTVTSAQKNPTAFYLCASSIRTYDEQFFGPGTRLTVL.

The chain is built from TRBV4-1 and TRBJ2-6, with D perhaps matching TRBD1 (5 bases). Trimming shortened V by 2 bases and J by 0 bases, and 14 bases separated the two germline ends. Germline values: CDR1 MGHRA, CDR2 YSYEKL. CDR3 size: 18 residues. The CDR3 region is CASSQTDRPYSGANVLTF. In nucleotides, the CDR3 is TGCGCCAGCAGCCAAACTGACAGACCCTACTCTGGGGCCAACGTCCTGACTTTC.

This clone showed up just once. This sequence joins TRBV5-4 and TRBJ1-4; D is possibly TRBD1 (5 bases). The CDR3 sequence is 15 residues long. In germline, CDR1 is SGHNT, CDR2 YYREEE (reference sequence). The V and J ends lost 3 bases and 0 bases respectively, with 9 bases between them. The CDR3 nucleotides are TGTGCCAGCAGCTCGGGGGGAGCAACTAATGAAAAACTGTTTTTT. This encodes CASSSGGATNEKLFF. The entire variable domain, with the rest obtained from reference TRBV5-4 and TRBJ1-4, is as follows: ETGVTQSPTHLIKTRGQQVTLRCSSQSGHNTVSWYQQALGQGPQFIFQYYREEENGRGNFPPRFSGLQFPNYSSELNVNALELDDSALYLCASSSGGATNEKLFFGSGTQLSVL.

The chain couples TRBV7-9 to TRBJ2-3, with D unclear. The V end lost 7 bases, the J end lost 3 bases, and 14 bases lay between the germline ends. This CDR3 contains 14 residues. CDR1 SEHNR and CDR2 FQNEAQ come from the germline V gene (reference sequence). CDR3 residues: CASTSFGQTDTQYF. DNA of the CDR3: TGTGCCAGCACTTCCTTCGGTCAAACAGATACGCAGTATTTT.

The table lists this clone with a few counts. The chain employs TRBV6-5 and TRBJ2-7, with a tentative D call TRBD2 (7 bases). The CDR3 extends over 14 amino acids. Per the germline V gene, CDR1 is MNHEY and CDR2 is SVGAGI. Trimming removed 2 bases from V and 4 bases from J, with 12 bases in between. This CDR3 is CASSYGGAGYEQYF. DNA of the CDR3: TGTGCCAGCAGTTACGGGGGGGCTGGTTACGAGCAGTACTTC.

The gene calls are TRBV7-2 and TRBJ2-2, with 8 bases identical to TRBD1. Trimming removed 1 base from V and 5 bases from J; junction bases left unmatched: 6. This CDR3 region has 16 residues. Germline CDR1 is SGHTA and CDR2 is FQGNSA. The CDR3 nucleotides are TGTGCCAGCAGCTTAGGCCCACAGGGGGGAACCGGGGAGCTGTTTTTT. It encodes CASSLGPQGGTGELFF.

This clone was seen a handful of times. V and J are TRBV7-2 and TRBJ1-3; no definite D call. The CDR3 is 15 amino acids. The germline V gene has CDR1 SGHTA and CDR2 FQGNSA. V lost 1 base and J 2 bases, leaving 9 bases between the germline ends. The CDR3 bases are TGTGCCAGCAGCTTAGAGGGAGGAACTGGAAACACCATATATTTT. It encodes CASSLEGGTGNTIYF. Looking up the rest from reference TRBV7-2 and TRBJ1-3 gives the full variable domain: GAGVSQSPSNKVTEKGKDVELRCDPISGHTALYWYRQSLGQGLEFLIYFQGNSAPDKSGLPSDRFSAERTGGSVSTLTIQRTQQEDSAVYLCASSLEGGTGNTIYFGEGSWLTVV.

This chain connects TRBV11-2 to TRBJ2-1; D ambiguous. The CDR3 has 17 residues. The germline V gene has CDR1 SGHAT and CDR2 FQNNGV. Trimming pared 1 base from V and 6 bases from J, leaving 19 bases between. CDR3 region: CASSLVFSVAWANEQFF. Written as DNA, the CDR3 is TGTGCCAGCAGCTTAGTCTTTTCTGTGGCTTGGGCCAATGAGCAGTTCTTC.

The chain has TRBV19 and TRBJ1-4, with D perhaps TRBD1 (6 bases). V dropped 7 bases and J dropped 8 bases, with 17 bases sitting between them. Germline lookup yields CDR1 LNHDA and CDR2 SQIVND (reference sequence). CDR3 size: 14 residues. The CDR3 DNA follows: TGTGCCAGTAATCCCGGGACAACCGTGGAAAAACTGTTTTTT. Translating gives CASNPGTTVEKLFF.

The chain uses TRBV2 and TRBJ1-5, with 8 nucleotides matching TRBD1. The CDR3 totals 15 residues. Looked up from germline, CDR1 is SNHLY and CDR2 is FYNNEI. V trimming: 5 bases; J trimming: 0 bases; junction bases outside the gene matches: 3. The CDR3 loop reads CASSYDRGSNQPQHF. CDR3 in DNA: TGTGCCAGCAGTTATGACAGGGGTAGCAATCAGCCCCAGCATTTT. The full variable domain, with the rest looked up from reference TRBV2 and TRBJ1-5, is EPEVTQTPSHQVTQMGQEVILRCVPISNHLYFYWYRQILGQKVEFLVSFYNNEISEKSEIFDDQFSVERPDGSNFTLKIRSTKLEDSAMYFCASSYDRGSNQPQHFGDGTRLSIL.

The chain employs TRBV19 and TRBJ1-1; tentative D call: TRBD1 (5 bases). This CDR3 spans 13 amino acids. With 4 bases removed from V and 1 base from J, the gap between germline ends came to 7 bases. CDR1 and CDR2 (germline): LNHDA, SQIVND (reference sequence). Written as DNA, the CDR3 is TGTGCCAGTAGTAGACAGAGGAACACTGAAGCTTTCTTT. Its protein is CASSRQRNTEAFF.

This clone came up a few times. This chain uses TRBV4-1 with TRBJ1-5; TRBD1 agrees at 7 bases. With 3 bases clipped from V and 3 bases from J, the junction kept 8 bases outside the gene matches. Germline V lookup: CDR1 MGHRA, CDR2 YSYEKL. The length of the CDR3 is 16 residues. The CDR3 protein is CASSHGDSFNNQPQHF. The CDR3, as DNA: TGCGCCAGCAGCCACGGGGACAGTTTTAACAATCAGCCCCAGCATTTT.

The rearrangement joins TRBV11-2 to TRBJ1-1, with D perhaps matching TRBD1 (6 bases). The V gene lost 5 bases and the J gene lost 2 bases, with 12 bases spanning the gap. Germline CDR1 reads SGHAT; CDR2 reads FQNNGV. The CDR3 loop spans 14 amino acids. The CDR3 protein is CASSLDRINTEAFF. In nucleotides, the CDR3 is TGTGCCAGCAGCCTCGACAGGATCAACACTGAAGCTTTCTTT. The variable domain in full, completed from reference TRBV11-2 and TRBJ1-1, reads EAGVAQSPRYKIIEKRQSVAFWCNPISGHATLYWYQQILGQGPKLLIQFQNNGVVDDSQLPKDRFSAERLKGVDSTLKIQPAKLEDSAVYLCASSLDRINTEAFFGQGTRLTVV.

The V call is TRBV4-1, the J call TRBJ1-2; no reliable D call. This CDR3 comprises 16 residues. Trimming pared 1 base from V and 4 bases from J, leaving 16 bases between. Germline CDR1 MGHRA, CDR2 YSYEKL. The CDR3 region has the DNA TGCGCCAGCAGCCAAGTTCCCCCGGGAAGGTCCTATGGCTACACCTTC. It codes for CASSQVPPGRSYGYTF.

This clone was seen a single time. This chain joins TRBV29-1 and TRBJ2-1; TRBD1 aligns across 9 bases. Trimming removed 7 bases from V and 8 bases from J; junction bases left unmatched: 3. This CDR3 spans 11 amino acids. Looked up from germline, CDR1 is SQVTM and CDR2 is ANQGSEA. The CDR3 DNA sequence: TGCAGCGGGGACAGGGAGGATGAGCAGTTCTTC. Amino acids: CSGDREDEQFF.

The CDR3 sequence is CASSQAGLPNTGELFF. The CDR3 DNA sequence: TGCGCCAGCAGCCAGGCCGGGTTACCGAACACCGGGGAGCTGTTTTTT. V usage is TRBV4-1 and J usage is TRBJ2-2; D gene ambiguous. This CDR3 is built from 16 residues. Germline CDR1 MGHRA, CDR2 YSYEKL. With 3 bases removed from V and 0 bases from J, the gap between germline ends came to 11 bases.